This is a list of T cell receptor beta chains from one sample in a study of shared clonotypes between healthy human individuals. Repertoires were generated with immunoSEQ multiplex PCR, while TCRdb's copy carries only in-frame clones and drops some. The sample includes roughly 770,000 clones, approximately 97% of them seen just once. Sequenced sample: naive CD8+ T cells sorted from blood. These receptor sequences come from a man aged 25 to 45 in good health. CDR3s include the opening cysteine and the closing phenylalanine or tryptophan. Each record gives: clone size, V gene, J gene, D gene, CDR3 length, CDR3 DNA, CDR3 protein. A D gene is named only where the DNA matches it firmly. The listing skips clone size in some rows; elsewhere it reads once, few, many or a size class.

NA	TRBV4-1	TRBJ2-7	NA	13	TGCGCCAGCAGCCCCAGACCCTCCTACGAGCAGTACTTC	CASSPRPSYEQYF
NA	TRBV5-1	TRBJ2-1	TRBD1	15	TGCGCCAGCAGCTTGGTTCAGGGGGTTTACAATGAGCAGTTCTTC	CASSLVQGVYNEQFF
NA	TRBV10-3	TRBJ1-5	NA	13	TGTGCCATCAGTGGACTTGGGGATCAGCCCCAGCATTTT	CAISGLGDQPQHF
once	TRBV15	TRBJ2-2	NA	15	TGTGCCACCAGCAGAGATACTAAGAACACCGGGGAGCTGTTTTTT	CATSRDTKNTGELFF
once	TRBV7-2	TRBJ1-1	TRBD1	14	TGTGCCAGCAGCGCGTATGGACAGGTCGGGGGAGCTTTCTTT	CASSAYGQVGGAFF
NA	TRBV11-2	TRBJ1-5	TRBD1	14	TGTGCCAGCAGTTCCGGACAGGGCGATCAGCCCCAGCATTTT	CASSSGQGDQPQHF
NA	TRBV25-1	TRBJ2-1	TRBD2	16	TGTGCCAGCAGTAAAGTAGCGGGATTCACCTACAATGAGCAGTTCTTC	CASSKVAGFTYNEQFF
NA	TRBV29-1	TRBJ1-2	NA	13	TGCAGCGTTGAAGCTGCAGGAATCTATGGCTACACCTTC	CSVEAAGIYGYTF
NA	TRBV7-9	TRBJ2-7	TRBD2	18	TGTGCCAGCAGCATCAACGAATGGACTAGCGGGAGTTTCCACGAGCAGTACTTC	CASSINEWTSGSFHEQYF
NA	TRBV9	TRBJ1-1	NA	17	TGTGCCAGCAGCGCGACGACAGCACGAATAATGAACACTGAAGCTTTCTTT	CASSATTARIMNTEAFF
NA	TRBV14	TRBJ2-7	NA	12	TGTGCCAGCAGCCAAGTAATGGGTAGACAGTACTTC	CASSQVMGRQYF
few	TRBV5-1	TRBJ2-3	NA	14	TGCGCCAGCAGCTTGGAACTAGTAGTTGATACGCAGTATTTT	CASSLELVVDTQYF
NA	TRBV9	TRBJ2-2	NA	13	TGTGCCAGCAGCGTAGTAGGACGCGGGGAGCTGTTTTTT	CASSVVGRGELFF
NA	TRBV7-9	TRBJ2-7	NA	14	TGTGCCAGCAGCACCCGACTGGAGACCTACGAGCAGTACTTC	CASSTRLETYEQYF
NA	TRBV6-1	TRBJ1-1	NA	15	TGTGCCAGCACCGGATGGTGGCAGACGAACACTGAAGCTTTCTTT	CASTGWWQTNTEAFF
NA	TRBV7-2	TRBJ2-5	TRBD1	16	TGTGCCAGCAGCCCCGGGGAGGCGGGGGACAGGGTGACCCAGTACTTC	CASSPGEAGDRVTQYF
once	TRBV19	TRBJ2-1	NA	13	TGTGCCAGTGGGACCGAGACCTACAATGAGCAGTTCTTC	CASGTETYNEQFF
NA	TRBV11-2	TRBJ2-3	NA	14	TGTGCCAGCAGCTTAACCGTCCTAGCGGATACGCAGTATTTT	CASSLTVLADTQYF
NA	TRBV28	TRBJ1-2	NA	17	TGTGCCAGCAGTTTCCCACACGCCTTGGGACGGGCCTATGGCTACACCTTC	CASSFPHALGRAYGYTF
NA	TRBV14	TRBJ2-2	TRBD2	16	TGTGCCAGCAGCCTCGGCCGGGACTATAACACCGGGGAGCTGTTTTTT	CASSLGRDYNTGELFF
NA	TRBV7-8	TRBJ1-5	NA	12	TGTGCCAGCAGCCCCCGAAAAGAGCCCCAGCATTTT	CASSPRKEPQHF
NA	TRBV9	TRBJ2-7	NA	12	TGTGCCAGCGGGGCACCCTCTCGCGAGCAGTACTTC	CASGAPSREQYF
NA	TRBV15	TRBJ1-1	NA	15	TGTGCCACCAGCAGAGATGGGCAGTTGAACACTGAAGCTTTCTTT	CATSRDGQLNTEAFF
NA	TRBV27	TRBJ2-1	NA	15	TGTGCCAGCAGTTCCGGGGCAGTCTCCTACAATGAGCAGTTCTTC	CASSSGAVSYNEQFF
NA	TRBV28	TRBJ2-1	TRBD2	22	TGTGCCAGCACCTTAGCTGGACGGACTAGCGGGAGGGAAGGAACCCCCTACAATGAGCAGTTCTTC	CASTLAGRTSGREGTPYNEQFF
NA	TRBV15	TRBJ1-3	NA	11	TGTGCCATTGGAGGGGGAAACACCATATATTTT	CAIGGGNTIYF
NA	TRBV7-9	TRBJ1-2	TRBD1	13	TGTGCCAGCAGCTCTACAGGGGCGGAAGGCTACACCTTC	CASSSTGAEGYTF
NA	TRBV29-1	TRBJ1-1	NA	11	TGCAGCGTTGGTGTCGTCTCTGAAGCTTTCTTT	CSVGVVSEAFF